Presented here are 28 T cell receptor beta chains from one specimen sequenced in a study of patients and donors after allogeneic stem cell transplantation. TCRdb re-derived calls from the RT-PCR reads in MiXCR, one entry per CDR3 protein. The sample has approximately 410,000 distinct CDR3 sequences, more than 15% seen once; the top ten hold 6% to 8%. The specimen was blood, either unsorted or a sorted T cell fraction (not recorded which). Receptors originate from a human donor who was either an allogeneic HSCT recipient or a stem cell or donor lymphocyte infusion donor (not recorded which). It is not recorded whose cells these are; they may come from a transplant donor.

V gene TRBV7-2 combines with J gene TRBJ2-3; TRBD2 aligns across 8 bases. CDR1 is SGHTA, CDR2 FQGNSA, per germline. This CDR3 comprises 15 residues. J gave up 4 bases and V 2 bases, and 5 bases lay outside the gene matches. The CDR3 nucleotides read TGTGCCAGCAGCTTAATGGCCGGGAGGGCAGATACGCAGTATTTT. Protein sequence: CASSLMAGRADTQYF.

The chain links TRBV20-1 to TRBJ2-2; 8 nucleotides line up with TRBD2. The CDR3 length is 15 residues. Germline CDR1 is DFQATT and CDR2 is SNEGSKA (reference sequence). V was clipped by 5 bases and J by 5 bases; unmatched bases: 10. CDR3 residues: CSAGSGGATTGELFF. The CDR3 region has the DNA TGCAGTGCTGGGTCGGGGGGGGCCACTACCGGGGAGCTGTTTTTT.

Many counts were recorded for this clonotype. The genes are TRBV11-2 and TRBJ2-7; D might be TRBD2 (5 bases). Trimming shortened V by 5 bases and J by 4 bases, and 12 bases separated the two germline ends. Germline assignment: CDR1 SGHAT and CDR2 FQNNGV. The CDR3 covers 13 residues. The CDR3: CASSTQRGYEQYF. In DNA, the CDR3 is TGTGCCAGCAGCACCCAACGGGGATACGAGCAGTACTTC.

This rearrangement joins TRBV11-3 to TRBJ2-1; weak D call: TRBD1 (6 bases). The CDR3 sequence is 13 residues long. V lost 6 bases and J 8 bases, leaving 14 bases between the germline ends. Looked up from germline, CDR1 is SGHNT and CDR2 is YENEEA. CDR3 region: CASSPQGLHEQFF. The CDR3 coding sequence is TGTGCCAGCAGTCCACAGGGCCTCCATGAGCAGTTCTTC.

The gene calls are TRBV10-3 and TRBJ2-5, with TRBD2 matching over 8 bases. The V and J ends lost 6 bases and 5 bases, in that order; junction bases with no gene match: 5. The CDR3 sequence is 13 residues long. The germline V gene has CDR1 ENHRY and CDR2 SYGVKD. This CDR3 is CAISPGGLETQYF. The CDR3 DNA follows: TGTGCCATCAGCCCGGGGGGGCTGGAGACCCAGTACTTC.

This clonotype was observed a handful of times. The chain is built from TRBV11-2 and TRBJ2-2; the D is unclear. The V end was cut by 2 bases, the J end by 7 bases, with 17 bases between. Germline lookup yields CDR1 SGHAT and CDR2 FQNNGV. The CDR3 loop spans 16 amino acids. The CDR3 loop is CASSLRQAVSGGELFF. DNA of the CDR3: TGTGCCAGCAGCTTACGGCAGGCGGTTTCGGGCGGGGAGCTGTTTTTT.

The chain recombines TRBV15 with TRBJ1-1; no definite D call. The CDR3 consists of 14 residues. Germline CDR1 LNHNV, CDR2 YYDKDF (reference sequence). Trimming stripped 0 bases from V and 7 bases from J, with 12 bases between. The CDR3 reads CATSRDLGHGEAFF. CDR3 DNA sequence: TGTGCCACCAGCAGAGATTTAGGGCACGGTGAAGCTTTCTTT.

A note on this clonotype: An end of the junction does not agree with germline; a read error may underlie this. DNA of the CDR3: TGTGCCAGCAGTTACTCGGTGACAGTCCCTAACCATGGCTACACCTTC. Translated, it gives CASSYSVTVPNHGYTF. The chain has TRBV6-5 and TRBJ1-2; possibly TRBD1 for D (5 bases). Germline assignment: CDR1 MNHEY and CDR2 SVGAGI. The CDR3 loop spans 16 amino acids.

This clonotype was counted a few times. V and J are TRBV6-2 or TRBV6-3 and TRBJ2-7; D perhaps matches TRBD1 (6 bases). CDR1 and CDR2 (germline): MNHEY, SVGEGT. The CDR3 covers 14 residues. Trimming removed 2 bases at V and 0 bases at J, with 8 bases between. In DNA, the CDR3 is TGTGCCAGCAGTTACGTGGGGGCCTCCTACGAGCAGTACTTC. Protein sequence: CASSYVGASYEQYF.

This clonotype was picked up a small number of times. The gene calls are TRBV7-9 and TRBJ1-1, with D tentatively TRBD1 (6 bases). CDR1 is SEHNR and CDR2 is FQNEAQ in the germline V gene (reference sequence). V lost 6 bases to trimming and J lost 3 bases, with 14 bases between them. The CDR3 length is 14 residues. Here the CDR3 reads CASSFPGHHTEAFF. The CDR3 nucleotides read TGTGCCAGCAGTTTCCCGGGACACCACACTGAAGCTTTCTTT.

This clonotype has just a few counts. The chain joins TRBV10-3 to TRBJ2-4; unclear D gene. CDR1 and CDR2 from the germline V gene are ENHRY and SYGVKD. V was cut by 3 bases and J by 4 bases, with 16 bases left in between. CDR3 size: 16 residues. The CDR3 reads CAISESPAAIKNIQYF. CDR3 coding DNA: TGTGCCATCAGTGAATCTCCGGCAGCAATAAAAAACATTCAGTACTTC.

This clonotype was counted a few times. The V gene is TRBV6-5, the J gene TRBJ1-1; 8 bases map to TRBD1. Trimming at V came to 2 bases and at J to 4 bases, leaving 3 bases not matched to a gene. Germline V lookup: CDR1 MNHEY, CDR2 SVGAGI. There are 14 residues in the CDR3. DNA of the CDR3: TGTGCCAGCAGTTACGAAACAGGGGGCACTGAAGCTTTCTTT. Translated: CASSYETGGTEAFF.

This clonotype was counted only a few times. V is TRBV5-1 and J is TRBJ2-1; 9 bases agree with TRBD1. Trimming at V came to 5 bases and at J to 7 bases, leaving 7 bases not matched to a gene. The CDR3 has 14 residues. The germline V gene encodes CDR1 SGHRS and CDR2 YFSETQ. CDR3 amino acids: CASRSQGAVNEQFF. CDR3 bases: TGCGCCAGCAGATCACAGGGGGCGGTAAATGAGCAGTTCTTC. The full variable domain, rest sourced from reference TRBV5-1 and TRBJ2-1, is KAGVTQTPRYLIKTRGQQVTLSCSPISGHRSVSWYQQTPGQGLQFLFEYFSETQRNKGNFPGRFSGRQFSNSRSEMNVSTLELGDSALYLCASRSQGAVNEQFFGPGTRLTVL.

The chain is built from TRBV10-3 and TRBJ2-7, with D hard to call. The CDR3 covers 11 residues. V was pared by 3 bases and J by 3 bases, with 3 bases between. Germline V gene lookup returns CDR1 ENHRY and CDR2 SYGVKD. The CDR3 loop is CAISEYYEQYF. CDR3 nucleotide sequence: TGTGCCATCAGTGAATACTACGAGCAGTACTTC.

This clonotype was seen a few times. This sequence joins TRBV9 and TRBJ2-1; 11 bases match TRBD2. Germline CDR1 is SGDLS and CDR2 is YYNGEE. V gave up 6 bases and J gave up 5 bases; unmatched junction bases: 10. This CDR3 has 16 amino acids. CDR3 in amino acids: CASTDSGGAANNEQFF. The CDR3 DNA reads TGTGCCAGCACCGATAGCGGGGGGGCCGCTAACAATGAGCAGTTCTTC.

This clonotype occurred a few times. The chain employs TRBV20-1 and TRBJ2-5; 7 bases map to TRBD2. J was trimmed by 4 bases and V by 3 bases; bases with no gene match: 8. CDR3 length equals 14 residues. Per the germline V gene, CDR1 is DFQATT and CDR2 is SNEGSKA (reference sequence). The DNA of the CDR3 is TGCAGTGCTAGCGGCGGGAGACTGGGAGAGACCCAGTACTTC. The encoded protein is CSASGGRLGETQYF.

This clonotype appeared many times. The J gene is TRBJ2-7, the V gene TRBV12-3 or TRBV12-4; D call uncertain. CDR3 length equals 11 residues. V lost 5 bases to trimming and J lost 1 base, with 3 bases between them. The CDR3 here is CASSKSYEQYF. The CDR3 DNA reads TGTGCCAGCAGTAAGTCCTACGAGCAGTACTTC.

This clonotype came up a few times. The CDR3 coding sequence is TGTGCCAGCTCTAGAGGGACCACCCCAAATGAGCAGTTCTTC. Translated: CASSRGTTPNEQFF. J is TRBJ2-1 and V is TRBV6-2 or TRBV6-3; possibly TRBD1 or TRBD2 for D (5 bases each). The CDR3 sequence is 14 residues long. Trimming shortened V by 8 bases and J by 7 bases, and 18 bases separated the two germline ends. Looked up from germline, CDR1 is MNHEY and CDR2 is SVGEGT.

This rearrangement joins TRBV20-1 to TRBJ2-5, with 12 positions matching TRBD2. Trimming cost V 3 bases and J 5 bases; bases outside gene matches: 10. Germline V gene sequence: CDR1 DFQATT, CDR2 SNEGSKA (reference sequence). The CDR3 is 16 residues long. For the CDR3, the DNA is TGCAGTGCTAGCCCCCTCACTAGCGGGAGGTGGGAGACCCAGTACTTC. Translating gives CSASPLTSGRWETQYF.

This clonotype occurred a few times. The chain combines TRBV2 with TRBJ2-1, with unresolved D. Germline V gives CDR1 SNHLY, CDR2 FYNNEI. Deletions cut 2 bases from V and 2 bases from J, with 10 bases between. This CDR3 region has 15 residues. CDR3 loop: CASSETARPYNEQFF. The DNA for the CDR3 is TGTGCCAGCAGTGAAACGGCCCGGCCCTACAATGAGCAGTTCTTC.

This clonotype was recorded only once. The rearrangement uses TRBV5-1 and TRBJ2-4; 11 bases agree with TRBD2. The J segment lost 3 bases and the V segment lost 1 base, leaving 12 bases of the junction unmatched. The CDR3 is made up of 19 amino acids. Germline CDR1 SGHRS, CDR2 YFSETQ. CDR3 in DNA: TGCGCCAGCAGCTTGACTAGCGGGAGTACCGGTATGGGCAAAAACATTCAGTACTTC. Protein product: CASSLTSGSTGMGKNIQYF.

The chain uses TRBV7-2 and TRBJ1-5; TRBD1 aligns across 7 bases. V was clipped by 0 bases and J by 4 bases; unmatched bases: 6. Per the germline V gene, CDR1 is SGHTA and CDR2 is FQGNSA. The CDR3 is 16 amino acids. CDR3 sequence (DNA): TGTGCCAGCAGCTTAGCTGGCAGGGGGTGGAATCAGCCCCAGCATTTT. Its translation is CASSLAGRGWNQPQHF.

The chain carries TRBV7-3 and TRBJ2-2; D is undetermined. From germline, CDR1 is SGHTA and CDR2 FQGTGA. Between the trimmed V and J ends, which lost 5 bases and 6 bases, there was a span of 13 bases. The CDR3 is 14 amino acids. CDR3 coding DNA: TGTGCCAGCAGCCCCAGGATCCAGTCCGGGGAGCTGTTTTTT. Translation: CASSPRIQSGELFF.

The chain combines TRBV10-3 with TRBJ2-5, with D possibly called TRBD1 or TRBD2 (6 bases each). The V gene's germline CDR1 is ENHRY and CDR2 SYGVKD. The CDR3 runs to 13 residues. Trimming took off 11 bases at V and 5 bases at J, with 18 bases between the two ends. The CDR3 reads CAGAPTGRETQYF. DNA for the CDR3: TGTGCCGGAGCCCCCACAGGGAGGGAGACCCAGTACTTC.

This clonotype was detected only a few times. The chain employs TRBV7-6 and TRBJ1-5, with D hard to call. Germline loops: CDR1 SGHVS, CDR2 FNYEAQ. The CDR3 length is 15 residues. V gave up 3 bases and J gave up 3 bases, with 12 bases separating them. As DNA, the CDR3 is TGTGCCAGCAGCTTGTCAGGAACCGCCAATCAGCCCCAGCATTTT. It translates to CASSLSGTANQPQHF.

This clonotype has only a few counts. CDR3 residues: CSDRVRNYGYTF. The CDR3 region has the DNA TGCAGCGACAGGGTTCGGAACTATGGCTACACCTTC. The genes are TRBV29-1 and TRBJ1-2; the D gene is possibly TRBD1 (6 bases). From germline, CDR1 is SQVTM and CDR2 ANQGSEA. This CDR3 has 12 residues. Trimming cost V 7 bases and J 2 bases, with 11 bases left between them.

This clonotype was observed a few times. The rearrangement uses TRBV12-3 or TRBV12-4 and TRBJ1-1, with D hard to call. Trimming cost V 7 bases and J 4 bases, with 7 bases left between them. The CDR3 has 11 amino acids. CDR3: CASNLGTEAFF. CDR3 coding DNA: TGTGCCAGCAACCTGGGCACTGAAGCTTTCTTT.

In its sample, this clonotype was seen a few times. This chain joins TRBV14 and TRBJ1-6; possible D gene TRBD1, 5 bases. The ends were cut back, 5 bases at V and 3 bases at J, with 11 bases in the middle. Germline V gene lookup returns CDR1 SGHDN and CDR2 FVKESK. CDR3 length: 15 residues. DNA for the CDR3: TGTGCCAGCAGCGACGGACACTTCTATAATTCACCCCTCCACTTT. Translating it yields CASSDGHFYNSPLHF.